This TCR beta chain was identified during a study of blood T cell repertoires in COVID-19. The CDR3 runs 14 residues. Germline V gene data show CDR1 as SEHNR and CDR2 as FQNEAQ (reference sequence). Trimming pared 4 bases from V and 7 bases from J, leaving 17 bases between. The protocol was immunoSEQ multiplex PCR, while the TCRdb copy is restricted to in-frame clones and leaves out a portion. Here the sample spans about 330,000 clones, 87% being singletons. Those enrolled, adults aged roughly 18 to 90 years, came from about two dozen US areas. Participant-given clinical history determined each cohort assignment. Each recovered donor of Cohort 3 presented with two negative PCRs, clearance, or symptom resolution.

The chain carries TRBV7-9 and TRBJ2-7; a possible D gene is TRBD2 (5 bases). Material for sequencing was PBMCs or T cells enriched from blood (not recorded which). The clonotype was recovered from a woman in her twenties or thirties who had recovered from COVID-19. The CDR3 coding sequence is TGTGCCAGCAGCTCCGACATTTCGCCGGGGGAGCAGTACTTC. Its protein product is CASSSDISPGEQYF.